This TCR beta chain derives from a study of breast tumors, draining lymph nodes, adjacent tissues. TCRdb itself ran the multiplex PCR reads through MiXCR, one entry per CDR3 protein. Of approximately 150,000 distinct CDR3 sequences listed, around 33% are singletons. Axillary draining lymph nodes of breast cancer patients supplied the node samples. Findings and limits, study-wide: Tumor T cell lymph node origin was a supported hypothesis, not proven. Luminal-like breast cancer showed significantly greater tumor-nontumor repertoire similarity than basal-like breast cancer did. Compared with lymph nodes, tumors were less diverse; compared with nontumor tissue, more.

In its sample, this clonotype was seen many times. The antigen is undetermined. The CDR3 is made up of 13 amino acids. Germline assignment: CDR1 DFQATT and CDR2 SNEGSKA (reference sequence). J is TRBJ1-1 and V is TRBV20-1; unclear D gene. This TCR was sampled from a female donor with breast cancer. Some clones in this sample may be carry-over from other donors' samples. The specimen was axillary lymph node tissue. CDR3 sequence reads: CRLAGLPGTEAFF. Here the CDR3 DNA reads TGCAGGTTGGCGGGCCTACCTGGCACTGAAGCTTTCTTT.